The present entry profiles one TCR beta chain with its context. As yet, its antigen is unknown. Germline and junction disagree at one end, which may indicate a read error. Germline loops: CDR1 SQVTM, CDR2 ANQGSEA. The CDR3 runs to 8 residues. The data originate from a study of shared clonotypes between healthy human individuals. Overall study findings and caveats: Sorted-subset sequencing, rarefaction showed, was incomplete despite large depth.

Here immunoSEQ multiplex PCR was the method, and the copy in TCRdb shows in-frame clones only, minus some. The sample lists 1 million to 1.3 million clones; around 78% were seen once. This TCR was recovered from a man in his late teens or twenties in good health. Some clones in this sample may be carry-over from other donors' samples. This chain joins TRBV29-1 and TRBJ1-2; D call uncertain. The sequenced sample consisted of memory CD4+ T cells from PBMCs. Subset indicated: CD45RA-negative fraction. Written as DNA, the CDR3 is TGCAGCGTTGACTTGGCGGCCTTC. Translated, it gives CSVDLAAF.